This TCR beta chain is from a study of CD8+CD57+ T cells in acquired aplastic anemia. The overall study: 3.2 ug was the average amount of DNA from sorted CD4+ and CD8+ cells.

Notes on the study in general: Patients and controls were not found to differ significantly in CD8+ Simpson's diversity.

Both TCR beta VDJ combination and CDR3 sequence profiling were carried out. Genomic DNA was the template for this profiling. TCRdb analysed the reads with MiXCR anew, one entry per CDR3 protein. The sample includes fewer than 200,000 distinct CDR3 sequences, approximately 43% of them seen just once. A word on this clonotype: No antigen is known for it.

This TCR was sampled from a human donor in good health. The sequenced sample consisted of sorted CD4+, CD8+, or CD8+CD57+ T cells (not recorded which) from PBMCs.

CDR3 residues: CASSLVEGTEAFF. DNA for the CDR3: TGTGCCAGCAGCTTAGTGGAAGGAACTGAAGCTTTCTTT. V gene TRBV7-9 combines with J gene TRBJ1-1; D uncertain. Trimming removed 1 base at V and 5 bases at J, with 8 bases between. Germline V CDR1 and CDR2: SEHNR, FQNEAQ (reference sequence). CDR3 size: 13 residues.